This entry features one TCR beta chain sequence. In its sample, this clonotype was seen many times. The clone's antigen remains unknown. Base qualities are not recorded, but no much larger clone differs from it by a single base. For repertoire sequencing, TCR beta CDR3 regions were amplified from RNA transcripts. HTBI primers and the Qiagen OneStep RT-PCR kit were used in a first-round RT-PCR, which was followed by a second-round multiplex PCR, size selection and purification. Libraries were sequenced paired-end with 100 bp reads on an Illumina HiSeq2000. The source study handled its data this way. SOAPnuke was used for read processing, and reads with adapters, uncalled bases, a mean Phred below 15, or no exact constant-primer or identifier match were discarded. High-quality paired reads were merged with COPE v1.2.5. Clonotypes were defined as unique nucleotide sequences and were aligned to IMGT TRB V, D and J references using MiTCR v1.1. The analysis was limited to V-J combinations with a frequency above 0.0001, which together covered over 98% of repertoires. For each V-J combination, a TCR clonal expansion and chaos score was defined as the ratio of F50 clonal expansion to chaos observed in the TCRdist matrix. Welch's t-statistics and random forest were used to reduce features to about a dozen V-J combinations, which were fed into a naive Bayes classifier. The Morisita-Horn index was used to measure how similar the thyroid and blood repertoires were. The raw public reads went through TCRdb reprocessing: fastp at Q25, MiXCR clone calling, in-frame beta chains kept. Identical CDR3 protein sequences are pooled into one entry, listed with their most common genes and DNA. TCRdb, rather than the study authors, made the V and J calls. This sample comprises 150,000 to 200,000 distinct CDR3 sequences, roughly 36% of them detected only once. Roughly 8.9% of the sample rests with the top ten.

The junction carries 7 bases between V and J, which are trimmed by 6 bases and 1 base respectively. Including the terminal cysteine and phenylalanine, the CDR3 comprises 13 residues. Kept here is only the CDR3 DNA, which spans 39 bases and is read in frame from base 1. The sample originates from a study of Graves' ophthalmopathy and Graves' hyperthyroidism (dated by TCRdb to between 2018 and 2020). Some background on the complete study: Peripheral blood was collected at initial diagnosis, prior to any treatment. The study used signatures of the TCR beta repertoire to tell Graves' ophthalmopathy apart from Graves' hyperthyroidism and to predict which patients would progress to ophthalmopathy. In total, approximately 140 blood samples were TCR-sequenced: approximately 40 ophthalmopathy, some 80 hyperthyroidism and about 17 hyperthyroidism-to-ophthalmopathy patients. In over five hyperthyroidism patients, T-cell repertoires of thyroid tissue and blood were compared. For independent validation, a separate cohort was made up of 18 to 20 hyperthyroidism patients plus 17 patients who later progressed from hyperthyroidism to ophthalmopathy. For training and testing, the 100 or so patients in the discovery cohort were randomly divided in a 7:3 ratio. To explore V-J signatures that separate ophthalmopathy from hyperthyroidism, a discovery set of 100 patients was enrolled, consisting of 40 to 45 with ophthalmopathy and about 60 with stable hyperthyroidism. Once sampling was done, hyperthyroidism patients were given methimazole at a starting dose of 30 mg daily, while ophthalmopathy patients were given high-dose intravenous methylprednisolone. Beyond this particular receptor, the publication reports: No statistical method was used to predetermine the sample size, and group allocation was not hidden from the investigators. Most expanded thyroid clonotypes with frequency above 0.001 were also detected in blood, suggesting blood repertoires may reflect the thyroid immune response. In validation, the model predicted ophthalmopathy progression with 70.59% sensitivity and about 77% specificity; some twelve predicted patients were CT-confirmed with GO in a median of around 6 months. In cross-validation, the 13-signature model distinguished ophthalmopathy from stable hyperthyroidism with more than 85% sensitivity and 81% to 82% specificity, while in the test set the corresponding values were 80% and 75%.

Ophthalmopathy patients were characterized by moderately to severely active disease, a Clinical Activity Score of at least 3, a NOSPECS grade of at least 4, and a disease duration under 3 months. Patients with other autoimmune diseases, uncontrolled infections, pregnancy or lactation were excluded from the study. Clinical symptoms, serum thyroxine, TRAb, thyroid ultrasound and orbital computed tomography were used for diagnosis. Using Ficoll-Paque density gradient centrifugation, PBMCs were isolated from 8.5 to 10 ml of fresh peripheral blood. Total RNA was extracted with Trizol reagent and quality-checked on an Agilent 2100 Bioanalyzer.

The chain uses TRBV12-3 or TRBV12-4 and TRBJ1-5; the D gene remains uncertain. The clonotype was recovered from a man aged 30-40 years with Graves' ophthalmopathy. Donor details come from another sample of the same person, matched by shared clones. Sample: peripheral blood. Here the CDR3 is given as CASSQDSNQPQHF. The DNA reads as follows: TGTGCCAGCAGCCAGGACAGCAATCAGCCCCAGCATTTT.